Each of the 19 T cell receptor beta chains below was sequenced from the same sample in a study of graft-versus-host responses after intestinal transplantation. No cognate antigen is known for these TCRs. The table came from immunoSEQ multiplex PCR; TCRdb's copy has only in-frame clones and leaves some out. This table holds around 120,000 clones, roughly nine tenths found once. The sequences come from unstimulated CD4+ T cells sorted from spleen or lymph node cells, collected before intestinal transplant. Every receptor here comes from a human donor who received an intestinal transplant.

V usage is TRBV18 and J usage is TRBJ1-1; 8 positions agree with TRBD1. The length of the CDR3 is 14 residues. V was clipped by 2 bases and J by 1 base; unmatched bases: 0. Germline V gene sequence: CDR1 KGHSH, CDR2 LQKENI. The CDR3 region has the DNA TGTGCCAGCTCACCAGGACAGGGGAACACTGAAGCTTTCTTT. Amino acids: CASSPGQGNTEAFF.

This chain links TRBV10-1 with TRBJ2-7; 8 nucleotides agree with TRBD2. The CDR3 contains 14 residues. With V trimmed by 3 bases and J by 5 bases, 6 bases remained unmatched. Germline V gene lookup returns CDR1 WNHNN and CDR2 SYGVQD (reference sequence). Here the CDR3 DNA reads TGCGCCAGCAGTGAAAGCGGGAGCTACCACGAGCAGTACTTC. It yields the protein CASSESGSYHEQYF.

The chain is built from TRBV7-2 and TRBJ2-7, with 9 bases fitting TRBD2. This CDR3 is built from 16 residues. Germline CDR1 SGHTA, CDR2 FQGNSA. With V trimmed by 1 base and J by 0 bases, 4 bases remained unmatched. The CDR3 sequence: CASSLVIAGASYEQYF. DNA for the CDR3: TGTGCCAGCAGCTTAGTGATAGCGGGGGCCTCCTACGAGCAGTACTTC.

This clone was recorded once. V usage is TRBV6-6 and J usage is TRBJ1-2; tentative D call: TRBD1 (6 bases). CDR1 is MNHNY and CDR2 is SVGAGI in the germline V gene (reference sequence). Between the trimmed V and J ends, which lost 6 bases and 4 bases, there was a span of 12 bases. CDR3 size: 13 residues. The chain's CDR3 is CASRPGGAYGYTF. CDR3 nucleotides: TGTGCCAGCAGGCCGGGGGGGGCCTATGGCTACACCTTC.

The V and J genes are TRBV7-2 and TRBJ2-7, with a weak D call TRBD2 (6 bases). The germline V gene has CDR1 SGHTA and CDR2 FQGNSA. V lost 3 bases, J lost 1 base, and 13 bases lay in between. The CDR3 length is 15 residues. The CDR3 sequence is CASSFSGVGSYEQYF. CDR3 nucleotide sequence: TGTGCCAGCAGCTTTTCGGGGGTCGGGTCCTACGAGCAGTACTTC.

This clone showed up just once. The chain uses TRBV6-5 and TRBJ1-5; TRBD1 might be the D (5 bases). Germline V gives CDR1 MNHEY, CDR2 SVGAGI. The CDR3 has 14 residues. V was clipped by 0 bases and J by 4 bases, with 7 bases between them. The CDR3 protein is CASSYSPGNQPQHF. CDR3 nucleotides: TGTGCCAGCAGTTACTCCCCAGGGAATCAGCCCCAGCATTTT.

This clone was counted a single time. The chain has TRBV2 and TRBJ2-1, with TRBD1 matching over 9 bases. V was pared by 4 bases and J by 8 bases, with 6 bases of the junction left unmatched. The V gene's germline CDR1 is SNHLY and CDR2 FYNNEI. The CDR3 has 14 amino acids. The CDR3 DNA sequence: TGTGCCAGCAGTGGACAGGGGGGTAGCTATGAGCAGTTCTTC. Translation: CASSGQGGSYEQFF.

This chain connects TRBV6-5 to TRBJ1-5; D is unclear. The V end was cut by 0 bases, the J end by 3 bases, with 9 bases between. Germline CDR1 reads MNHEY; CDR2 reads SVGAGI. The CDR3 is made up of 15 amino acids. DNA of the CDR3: TGTGCCAGCAGTTACTCGCGTATTAACAATCAGCCCCAGCATTTT. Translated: CASSYSRINNQPQHF.

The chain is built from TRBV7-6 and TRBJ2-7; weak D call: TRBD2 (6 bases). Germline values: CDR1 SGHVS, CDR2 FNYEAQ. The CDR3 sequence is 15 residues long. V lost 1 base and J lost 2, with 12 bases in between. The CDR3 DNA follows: TGTGCCAGCAGCTTAGTGGAGGGGTTGGCCTACGAGCAGTACTTC. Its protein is CASSLVEGLAYEQYF.

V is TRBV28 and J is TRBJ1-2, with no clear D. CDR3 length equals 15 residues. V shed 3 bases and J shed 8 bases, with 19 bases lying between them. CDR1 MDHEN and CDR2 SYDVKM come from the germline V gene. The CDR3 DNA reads TGTGCCAGCAGTTTTGGACTCCTATCTGGGAGGGGCTACACCTTC. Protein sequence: CASSFGLLSGRGYTF.

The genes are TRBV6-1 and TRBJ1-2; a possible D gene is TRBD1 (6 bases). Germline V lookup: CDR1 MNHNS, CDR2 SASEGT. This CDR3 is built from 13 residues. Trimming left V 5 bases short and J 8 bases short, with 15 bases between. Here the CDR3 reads CASSFTGTTGYTF. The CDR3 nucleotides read TGTGCCAGCAGTTTTACAGGGACCACAGGCTACACCTTC.

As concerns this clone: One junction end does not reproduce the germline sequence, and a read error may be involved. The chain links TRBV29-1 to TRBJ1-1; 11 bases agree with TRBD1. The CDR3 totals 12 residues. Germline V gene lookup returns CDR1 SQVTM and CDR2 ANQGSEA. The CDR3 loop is CSVEDVRTGGDF. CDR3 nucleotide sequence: TGCAGCGTTGAAGATGTCCGGACAGGGGGCGATTTT.

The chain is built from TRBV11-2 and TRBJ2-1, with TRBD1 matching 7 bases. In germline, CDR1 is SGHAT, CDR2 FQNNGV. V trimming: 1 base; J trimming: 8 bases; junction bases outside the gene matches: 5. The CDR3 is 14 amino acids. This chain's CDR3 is CASSLGRQGHEQFF. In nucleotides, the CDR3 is TGTGCCAGCAGCTTAGGGCGACAGGGCCATGAGCAGTTCTTC.

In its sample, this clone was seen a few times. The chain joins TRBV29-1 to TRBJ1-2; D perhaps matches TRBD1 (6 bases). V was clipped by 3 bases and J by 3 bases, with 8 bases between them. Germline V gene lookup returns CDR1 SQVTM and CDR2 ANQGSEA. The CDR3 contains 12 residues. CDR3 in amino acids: CSVEDRHYGYTF. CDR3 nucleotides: TGCAGCGTTGAGGACAGACACTATGGCTACACCTTC.

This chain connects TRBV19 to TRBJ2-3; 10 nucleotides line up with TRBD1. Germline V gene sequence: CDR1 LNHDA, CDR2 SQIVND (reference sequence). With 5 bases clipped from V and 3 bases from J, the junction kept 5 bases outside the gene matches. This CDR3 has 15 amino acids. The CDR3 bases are TGTGCCAGTAGTCCGGGACAGGGGTGGACAGATACGCAGTATTTT. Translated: CASSPGQGWTDTQYF.

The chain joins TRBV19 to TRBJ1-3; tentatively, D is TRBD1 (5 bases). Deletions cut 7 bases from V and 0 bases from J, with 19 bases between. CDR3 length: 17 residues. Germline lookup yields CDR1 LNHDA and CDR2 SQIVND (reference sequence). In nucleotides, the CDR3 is TGTGCCAGTACCGTTGTAGACAGCTTTTCCTCTGGAAACACCATATATTTT. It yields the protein CASTVVDSFSSGNTIYF.

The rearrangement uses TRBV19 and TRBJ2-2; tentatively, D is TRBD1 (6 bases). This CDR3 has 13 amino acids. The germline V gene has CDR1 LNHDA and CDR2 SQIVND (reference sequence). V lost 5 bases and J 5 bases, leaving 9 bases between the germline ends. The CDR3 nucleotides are TGTGCCAGTAGTTATAGGGGGACCGGGGAGCTGTTTTTT. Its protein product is CASSYRGTGELFF. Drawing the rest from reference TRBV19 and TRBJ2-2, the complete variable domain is DGGITQSPKYLFRKEGQNVTLSCEQNLNHDAMYWYRQDPGQGLRLIYYSQIVNDFQKGDIAEGYSVSREKKESFPLTVTSAQKNPTAFYLCASSYRGTGELFFGEGSRLTVL.

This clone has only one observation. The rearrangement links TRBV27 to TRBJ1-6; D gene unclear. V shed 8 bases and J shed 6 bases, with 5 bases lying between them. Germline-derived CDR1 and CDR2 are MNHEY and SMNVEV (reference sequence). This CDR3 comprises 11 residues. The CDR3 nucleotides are TGTGCCAGCGGACTTAATTCACCCCTCCACTTT. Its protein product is CASGLNSPLHF.

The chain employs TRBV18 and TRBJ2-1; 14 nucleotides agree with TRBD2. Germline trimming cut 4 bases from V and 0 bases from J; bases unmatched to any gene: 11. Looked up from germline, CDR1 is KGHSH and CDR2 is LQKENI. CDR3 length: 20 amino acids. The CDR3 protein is CASSQIPGLAGDSSYNEQFF. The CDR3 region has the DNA TGTGCCAGCTCACAGATTCCGGGACTAGCGGGGGATAGCTCCTACAATGAGCAGTTCTTC.